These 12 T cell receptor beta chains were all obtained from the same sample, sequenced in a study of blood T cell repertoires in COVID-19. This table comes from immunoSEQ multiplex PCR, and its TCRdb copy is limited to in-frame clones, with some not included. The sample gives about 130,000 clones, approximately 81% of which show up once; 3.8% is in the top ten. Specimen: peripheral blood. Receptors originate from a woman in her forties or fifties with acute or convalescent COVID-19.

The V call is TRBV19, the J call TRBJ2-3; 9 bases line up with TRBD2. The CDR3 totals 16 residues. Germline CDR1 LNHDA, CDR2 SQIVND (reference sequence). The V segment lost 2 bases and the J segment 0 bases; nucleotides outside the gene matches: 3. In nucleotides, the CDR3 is TGTGCCAGTAGTATATCCCTAGCGGGGAGCACAGATACGCAGTATTTT. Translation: CASSISLAGSTDTQYF.

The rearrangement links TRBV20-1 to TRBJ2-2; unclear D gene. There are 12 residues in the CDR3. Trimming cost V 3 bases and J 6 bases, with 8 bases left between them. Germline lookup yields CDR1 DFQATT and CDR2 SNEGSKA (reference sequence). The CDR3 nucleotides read TGCAGTGCTAGTAACAGTCCCGGGGAGCTGTTTTTT. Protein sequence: CSASNSPGELFF.

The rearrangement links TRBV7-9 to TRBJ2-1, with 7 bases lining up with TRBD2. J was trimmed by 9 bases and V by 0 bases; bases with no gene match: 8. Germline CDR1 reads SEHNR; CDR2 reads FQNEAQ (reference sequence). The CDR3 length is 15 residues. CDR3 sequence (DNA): TGTGCCAGCAGCTTAGCGCGTGCGGGGGAGGGTGAGCAGTTCTTC. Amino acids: CASSLARAGEGEQFF. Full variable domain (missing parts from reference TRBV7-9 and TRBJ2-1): DTGVSQNPRHKITKRGQNVTFRCDPISEHNRLYWYRQTLGQGPEFLTYFQNEAQLEKSRLLSDRFSAERPKGSFSTLEIQRTEQGDSAMYLCASSLARAGEGEQFFGPGTRLTVL.

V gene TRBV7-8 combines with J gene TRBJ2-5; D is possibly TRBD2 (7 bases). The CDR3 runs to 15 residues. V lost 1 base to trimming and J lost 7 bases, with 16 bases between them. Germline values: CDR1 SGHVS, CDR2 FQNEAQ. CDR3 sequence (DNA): TGTGCCAGCAGCTTAGGGTCGCCAAGGGGGGGGACCCAGTACTTC. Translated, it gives CASSLGSPRGGTQYF.

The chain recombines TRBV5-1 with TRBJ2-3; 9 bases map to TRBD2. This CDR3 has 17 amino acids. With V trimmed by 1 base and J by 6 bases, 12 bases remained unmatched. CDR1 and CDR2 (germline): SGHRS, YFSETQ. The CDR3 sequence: CASSLPDSGSSADTQYF. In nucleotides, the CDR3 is TGCGCCAGCAGCTTGCCGGATAGCGGGAGCTCTGCGGATACGCAGTATTTT. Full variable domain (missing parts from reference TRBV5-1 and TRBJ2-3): KAGVTQTPRYLIKTRGQQVTLSCSPISGHRSVSWYQQTPGQGLQFLFEYFSETQRNKGNFPGRFSGRQFSNSRSEMNVSTLELGDSALYLCASSLPDSGSSADTQYFGPGTRLTVL.

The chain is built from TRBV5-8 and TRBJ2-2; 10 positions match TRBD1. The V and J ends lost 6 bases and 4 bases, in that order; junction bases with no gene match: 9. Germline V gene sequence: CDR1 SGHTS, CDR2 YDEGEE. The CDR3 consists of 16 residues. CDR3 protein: CASKPGTGVGTGELFF. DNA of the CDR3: TGTGCCAGCAAACCCGGGACAGGGGTCGGCACCGGGGAGCTGTTTTTT.

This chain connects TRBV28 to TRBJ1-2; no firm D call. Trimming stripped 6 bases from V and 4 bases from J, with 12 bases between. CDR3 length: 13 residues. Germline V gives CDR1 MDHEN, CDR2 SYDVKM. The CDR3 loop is CASSPGKAYGYTF. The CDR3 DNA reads TGTGCCAGCAGCCCGGGGAAGGCCTATGGCTACACCTTC.

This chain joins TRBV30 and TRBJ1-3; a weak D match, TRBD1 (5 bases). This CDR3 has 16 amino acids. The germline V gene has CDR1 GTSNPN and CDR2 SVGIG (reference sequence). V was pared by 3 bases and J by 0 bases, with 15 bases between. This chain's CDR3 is CAWSFGGILSGNTIYF. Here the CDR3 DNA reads TGTGCCTGGAGCTTCGGGGGGATCCTCTCTGGAAACACCATATATTTT.

The CDR3: CASSPQDRPNEKLFF. CDR3 bases: TGTGCCAGCAGCCCACAGGACAGACCTAATGAAAAACTGTTTTTT. The chain combines TRBV27 with TRBJ1-4, with D maybe TRBD1 (6 bases). Germline V CDR1 and CDR2: MNHEY, SMNVEV (reference sequence). V was pared by 6 bases and J by 3 bases, with 14 bases between. The CDR3 is made up of 15 amino acids.

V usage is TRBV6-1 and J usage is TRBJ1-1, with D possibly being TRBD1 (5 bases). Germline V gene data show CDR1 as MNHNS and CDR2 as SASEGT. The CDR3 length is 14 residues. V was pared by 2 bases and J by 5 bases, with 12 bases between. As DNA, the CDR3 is TGTGCCAGCAGTGAAAAGGGGAGGGATACTGAAGCTTTCTTT. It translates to CASSEKGRDTEAFF.

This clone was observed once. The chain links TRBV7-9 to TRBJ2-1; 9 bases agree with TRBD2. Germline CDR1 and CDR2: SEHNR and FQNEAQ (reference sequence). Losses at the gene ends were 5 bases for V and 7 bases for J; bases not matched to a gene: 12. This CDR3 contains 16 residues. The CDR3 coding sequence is TGTGCCAGCAGCCAACGGGGTAGCGGGAGTTTGAATGAGCAGTTCTTC. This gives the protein CASSQRGSGSLNEQFF.

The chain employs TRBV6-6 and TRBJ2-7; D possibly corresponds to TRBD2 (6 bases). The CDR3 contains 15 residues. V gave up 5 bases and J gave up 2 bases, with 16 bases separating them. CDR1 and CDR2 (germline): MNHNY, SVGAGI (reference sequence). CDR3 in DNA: TGTGCCAGCAGTGGGGGGAGTTGGCGGACCTACGAGCAGTACTTC. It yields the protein CASSGGSWRTYEQYF.